This entry is about one TCR beta chain. Its antigen is currently unknown. This record comes from a study of T cells expressing NK-cell markers. Germline loops: CDR1 ENHRY, CDR2 SYGVKD. The CDR3 sequence is 19 residues long. Study-wide results and limits: The study did not resolve the HCMV specificity of expanded NKG2C+ T cell clones.

TCRdb reprocessed the 5' RACE reads and keeps a single row for each CDR3 protein, giving no DNA. This sample's clone table lists more than 400,000 distinct CDR3 sequences. This TCR derives from a woman aged 18-69 years in good health. The sequenced sample consisted of blood T cells: a sorted CD56 or NKG2C T cell subset, CD4+ or CD8+ T cells, or bulk PBMC T cells (not recorded which). The V call is TRBV10-3, the J call TRBJ2-4; TCRdb lists TRBD2, though no DNA is available to test this call. This CDR3 reads CAISGERGTQTIAKNIQYF.